This T cell receptor beta chain stems from a study of T cells in Graves' hyperthyroidism and ophthalmopathy. Study-level findings and limits: Before onset, ophthalmopathy was predicted by the model a median about six months earlier.

What was amplified from RNA transcripts were TCR beta CDR3 regions. HTBI primers were the set used in a first-round RT-PCR of the TCR CDR3. TCRdb processed the multiplex PCR reads anew with MiXCR; each CDR3 protein has one entry. The sample records about 640,000 distinct CDR3 sequences, about a fifth being singletons. To note about this clonotype: Its target is not known.

The CDR3 runs to 18 residues. The ends were cut back, 9 bases at V and 1 base at J, with 28 bases in the middle. Germline assignment: CDR1 MNHEY and CDR2 SMNVEV (reference sequence). This sequence joins TRBV27 and TRBJ2-7, with D possibly TRBD1 on 5 matching bases. Sample: blood. This sequence was found in a man in his thirties or forties with Graves' ophthalmopathy. The CDR3 sequence is CARRQFIRLLPISYEQYF. CDR3 bases: TGTGCCAGACGACAGTTTATTCGGCTTTTGCCTATATCCTACGAGCAGTACTTC.